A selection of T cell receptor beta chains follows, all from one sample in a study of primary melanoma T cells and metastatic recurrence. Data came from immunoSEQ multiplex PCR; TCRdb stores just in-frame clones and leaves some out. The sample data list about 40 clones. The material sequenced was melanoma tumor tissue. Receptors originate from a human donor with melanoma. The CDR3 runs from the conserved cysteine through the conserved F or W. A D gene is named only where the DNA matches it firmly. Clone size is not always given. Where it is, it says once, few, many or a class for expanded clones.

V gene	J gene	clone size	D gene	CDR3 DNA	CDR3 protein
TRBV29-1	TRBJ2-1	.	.	TGCAGCGTGACCGGGGATTACAATGAGCAGTTCTTC	CSVTGDYNEQFF
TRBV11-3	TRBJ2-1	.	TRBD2	TGTGCCAGCAGCTTAAGGGCCGGGACTAGTTCCTACAATGAGCAGTTCTTC	CASSLRAGTSSYNEQFF
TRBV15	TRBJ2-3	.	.	TGTGCCACCAGCAGAGGCGGAGAGGCAGGTGATACGCAGTATTTT	CATSRGGEAGDTQYF
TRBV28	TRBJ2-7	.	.	TGTGCCAGCAGTTTAGCTCCACCCTACGAGCAGTACTTC	CASSLAPPYEQYF
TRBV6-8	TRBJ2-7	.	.	TGTGCCAGCAGCGCACGTTTAGGGAACGAGCAGTACTTC	CASSARLGNEQYF
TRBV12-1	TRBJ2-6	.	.	TGTGCCAGCAGCGGTCTTCATGTACAAAGTCGGGCCAACGTCCTGACTTTC	CASSGLHVQSRANVLTF
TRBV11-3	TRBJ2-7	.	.	TGTGCCAGCAGCTTGGCGCTGGGGATTTACGAGCAGTACTTC	CASSLALGIYEQYF
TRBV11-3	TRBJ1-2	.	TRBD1	TGTGCCAGCAGCGATACCACAGGGGGAGCCTATGGCTACACCTTC	CASSDTTGGAYGYTF
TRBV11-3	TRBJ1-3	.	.	TGTGCCAGCAGCTTCGCGACCCATAGACCCACGGATGGAAACACCATATATTTT	CASSFATHRPTDGNTIYF
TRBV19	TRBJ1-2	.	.	TGTGCCAGTTTTTTATCCCCAGGCTATGGCTACACCTTC	CASFLSPGYGYTF
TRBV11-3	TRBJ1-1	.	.	TGTGCCAGCCAAGGAGAGGGGATGTTGATGAACACTGAAGCTTTCTTT	CASQGEGMLMNTEAFF
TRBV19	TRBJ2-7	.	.	TGTGCCAGTAGTATCTCCGGGGGACTCCACTACGAGCAGTACTTC	CASSISGGLHYEQYF
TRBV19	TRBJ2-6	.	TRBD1	TGTGCCACCGGACAGGCCCGTATCTCTGGGGCCAACGTCCTGACTTTC	CATGQARISGANVLTF
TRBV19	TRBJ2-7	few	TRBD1	TGTGCCAGTAGTGCACCGACAGGGGACCTTAACTACGAGCAGTACTTC	CASSAPTGDLNYEQYF
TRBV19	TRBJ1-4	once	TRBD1	TGTGCCAGTAGTATAAGACAGGGGAATGAAAAACTGTTTTTT	CASSIRQGNEKLFF
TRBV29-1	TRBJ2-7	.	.	TGCAGCGTTGAAGACACCGGGTTGGGCTACGAGCAGTACTTC	CSVEDTGLGYEQYF
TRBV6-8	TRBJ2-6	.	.	TGTGCCAGCAGTGAGGGGGCTGGGGCCAACGTCCTGACTTTC	CASSEGAGANVLTF